What follows are 18 T cell receptor beta chains derived from one specimen sequenced in a study of blood T cells in healthy people across ages. The second PCR ran roughly 6 to 11 cycles with a sample-barcoded 5' primer and J-beta primers. One entry per CDR3 protein results from TCRdb running MiXCR on the 5' RACE reads. The table has over 600,000 distinct CDR3 sequences, 45% to 70% seen once. Sequencing was done on a sample of blood. The receptors here all came from a middle-aged man in good health.

This clonotype has only a few counts. The chain has TRBV12-5 and TRBJ2-4; 8 bases fit TRBD2. From germline, CDR1 is LGHNT and CDR2 FRNRAP. This CDR3 region has 17 residues. V gave up 2 bases and J gave up 7 bases; unmatched junction bases: 13. In DNA, the CDR3 is TGTGCTAGTGGTTTGCCGGTACGGGGGGGTTGGGGCAACATTCAGTACTTC. Amino acid sequence: CASGLPVRGGWGNIQYF.

This clonotype was seen more than once but under ten times. Compared with germline, one end of the junction differs, possibly owing to a read error. The V call is TRBV7-3, the J call TRBJ2-4; maybe TRBD2 (7 bases). The J call is uncertain, as TRBJ2-5 better fits the DNA end. The CDR3 has 16 residues. Germline lookup yields CDR1 SGHTA and CDR2 FQGTGA. The CDR3: CASSLNGGATQGTQYF. Written as DNA, the CDR3 is TGTGCCAGCAGCTTAAATGGGGGGGCTACTCAAGGGACCCAGTACTTC.

DNA of the CDR3: TGCAGTGCGGAGAGGCCCAGGACTAGCGGGACATACAATGAGCAGTTCTTC. It is translated as CSAERPRTSGTYNEQFF. The chain links TRBV20-1 to TRBJ2-1, with 12 bases fitting TRBD2. Trimming took 6 bases from V and 4 from J; bases not matched to a gene: 13. CDR3 length: 17 amino acids. CDR1 DFQATT and CDR2 SNEGSKA come from the germline V gene (reference sequence).

The V call is TRBV7-2, the J call TRBJ2-5; 13 bases align to TRBD2. The J segment lost 4 bases and the V segment lost 2 bases, leaving 7 bases of the junction unmatched. Germline CDR1 is SGHTA and CDR2 is FQGNSA. The CDR3 loop spans 17 amino acids. CDR3 in amino acids: CASSLFTSGGGRETQYF. Here the CDR3 DNA reads TGTGCCAGCAGCTTATTTACTAGCGGGGGGGGACGAGAGACCCAGTACTTC.

This clonotype was detected only a few times. This sequence joins TRBV29-1 and TRBJ1-2; 7 bases match TRBD1. This CDR3 has 14 residues. The germline gives CDR1 SQVTM, CDR2 ANQGSEA. The ends lost 7 bases at V and 4 bases at J; junction bases unmatched: 12. As DNA, the CDR3 is TGCAGCGCAGGCGGGACAGATCAGGGCTATGGCTACACCTTC. Amino acid sequence: CSAGGTDQGYGYTF.

This clonotype was counted between two and nine times. The chain uses TRBV29-1 and TRBJ2-5; D not certain. CDR3 length: 12 amino acids. Trimming left V 4 bases short and J 5 bases short, with 11 bases between. CDR1 and CDR2 from the germline V gene are SQVTM and ANQGSEA. CDR3: CSVVSDGETQYF. The CDR3 nucleotides read TGCAGCGTTGTGTCCGATGGGGAGACCCAGTACTTC.

The chain links TRBV6-1 to TRBJ1-2; D possibly corresponds to TRBD1 (5 bases). The V and J ends lost 0 bases and 4 bases respectively, with 9 bases between them. The CDR3 covers 14 residues. Germline loops: CDR1 MNHNS, CDR2 SASEGT. This CDR3 is CASSEAWGSYGYTF. DNA of the CDR3: TGTGCCAGCAGTGAAGCGTGGGGGTCCTATGGCTACACCTTC.

The chain has TRBV6-5 and TRBJ2-3; TRBD2 matches 8 bases. This CDR3 is 14 amino acids long. Germline CDR1 and CDR2: MNHEY and SVGAGI. After removal of 6 bases from V and 4 bases from J, the junction contained 6 bases not matched to a gene. The CDR3 sequence is CASSPTGGADTQYF. Here the CDR3 DNA reads TGTGCCAGCAGCCCTACGGGGGGGGCAGATACGCAGTATTTT.

In the case of this clonotype: This may arise from a read error, as a much more abundant clone is one base away. This chain connects TRBV7-2 to TRBJ1-2, with TRBD1 as a possible D gene (6 bases). The CDR3 sequence is 13 residues long. Germline CDR1 and CDR2: SGHTA and FQGNSA. CDR3 coding DNA: TGTGCCAGCATCTTAGGTGCAGGGGCCGGCTACACCTTC. Amino acids: CASILGAGAGYTF.

The chain links TRBV7-6 to TRBJ2-3; weak D call: TRBD1 (6 bases). The CDR3 covers 15 residues. Germline loops: CDR1 SGHVS, CDR2 FNYEAQ. V shed 6 bases and J shed 0 bases, with 13 bases lying between them. The CDR3 region is CASSSGVTSTDTQYF. In DNA form, the CDR3 reads TGTGCCAGCAGTTCAGGGGTCACTAGCACAGATACGCAGTATTTT.

The chain joins TRBV11-3 to TRBJ2-3; D is perhaps TRBD2 (5 bases). The CDR3 covers 16 residues. Germline V gene sequence: CDR1 SGHNT, CDR2 YENEEA. V shed 1 base and J shed 5 bases, with 16 bases lying between them. CDR3 DNA: TGTGCCAGCAGCTTAGGGAGCCGGGGTCACAAAGATACGCAGTATTTT. This sequence encodes CASSLGSRGHKDTQYF.

The chain joins TRBV6-2 or TRBV6-3 to TRBJ2-7; D gene unclear. CDR3 size: 12 residues. V lost 10 bases, J lost 0 bases, and 10 bases lay in between. The germline V gene has CDR1 MNHEY and CDR2 SVGEGT. The CDR3 nucleotides are TGTGCCACCCTTGACAACTCCTACGAGCAGTACTTC. It translates to CATLDNSYEQYF.

The chain couples TRBV15 to TRBJ2-5, with TRBD2 identical over 7 bases. The CDR3 is 15 residues long. Germline values: CDR1 LNHNV, CDR2 YYDKDF (reference sequence). V was pared by 0 bases and J by 5 bases, with 6 bases of the junction left unmatched. This CDR3 reads CATSRDAGVGETQYF. As DNA, the CDR3 is TGTGCCACCAGCAGAGATGCGGGAGTAGGGGAGACCCAGTACTTC.

V usage is TRBV4-1 and J usage is TRBJ2-5; D unresolved. V lost 0 bases, J lost 10 bases, and 12 bases lay in between. The CDR3 runs to 13 residues. The V gene's germline CDR1 is MGHRA and CDR2 YSYEKL. CDR3 in amino acids: CASSQDEGSGQYF. The CDR3 region has the DNA TGCGCCAGCAGCCAAGATGAAGGATCGGGCCAGTACTTC.

This clonotype was seen only once. The chain combines TRBV20-1 with TRBJ2-2, with D possibly TRBD2 on 5 matching bases. The CDR3 consists of 13 residues. Trimming pared 0 bases from V and 6 bases from J, leaving 8 bases between. Germline V gene lookup returns CDR1 DFQATT and CDR2 SNEGSKA (reference sequence). DNA of the CDR3: TGCAGTGCTAGAGAGGGAGCGGCCGGGGAGCTGTTTTTT. Encoded protein: CSAREGAAGELFF.

V usage is TRBV6-2 or TRBV6-3 and J usage is TRBJ1-1; TRBD1 is a possible D gene (5 bases). Germline values: CDR1 MNHEY, CDR2 SVGEGT. CDR3 size: 14 residues. Trimming stripped 0 bases from V and 8 bases from J, with 13 bases between. CDR3 in DNA: TGTGCCAGCAGTTACTCCGACAGTCTCCCCGAAGCTTTCTTT. Encoded protein: CASSYSDSLPEAFF.

This chain connects TRBV6-2 or TRBV6-3 to TRBJ2-7; 11 bases map to TRBD2. This CDR3 has 15 residues. Trimming at V came to 6 bases and at J to 0 bases, leaving 4 bases not matched to a gene. The germline gives CDR1 MNHEY, CDR2 SVGEGT. CDR3: CASRGGLAGSYEQYF. The CDR3 DNA follows: TGTGCCAGCAGGGGAGGACTAGCGGGCTCCTACGAGCAGTACTTC.

This clonotype was counted a few times. CDR3 DNA sequence: TGTGCCAGCAGTTTATACGGGTCCGGGCGGCAGCAGTACTTC. Translating it yields CASSLYGSGRQQYF. This sequence joins TRBV28 and TRBJ2-5, with unresolved D. Germline V CDR1 and CDR2: MDHEN, SYDVKM. Trimming pared 1 base from V and 11 bases from J, leaving 17 bases between. The CDR3 is made up of 14 amino acids.